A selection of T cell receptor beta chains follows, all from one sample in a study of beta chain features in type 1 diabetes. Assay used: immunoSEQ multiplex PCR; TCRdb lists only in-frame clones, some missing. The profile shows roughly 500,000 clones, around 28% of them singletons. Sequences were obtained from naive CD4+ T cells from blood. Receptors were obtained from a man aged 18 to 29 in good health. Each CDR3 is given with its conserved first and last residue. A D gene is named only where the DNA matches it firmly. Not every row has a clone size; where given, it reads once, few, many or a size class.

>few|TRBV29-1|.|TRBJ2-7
CSVEVGSSPTYEQYF
TGCAGCGTTGAAGTGGGGTCCAGCCCAACCTACGAGCAGTACTTC
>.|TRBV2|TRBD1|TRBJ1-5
CASSIDRGLPQHF
TGTGCCAGCAGTATCGACAGGGGGCTGCCCCAGCATTTT
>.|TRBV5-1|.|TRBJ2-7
CASSSTGTRSSYEQYF
TGCGCCAGCAGCTCGACAGGGACTAGGAGCTCCTACGAGCAGTACTTC
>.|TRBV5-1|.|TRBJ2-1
CASSRAVNYNEQFF
TGCGCCAGCAGCCGGGCAGTTAATTACAATGAGCAGTTCTTC
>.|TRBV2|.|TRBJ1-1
CAGGRMNTEAFF
TGTGCCGGAGGACGGATGAACACTGAAGCTTTCTTT
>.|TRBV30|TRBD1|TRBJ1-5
CAWRRETGIGQPQHF
TGTGCCTGGAGGAGAGAGACAGGGATAGGTCAGCCCCAGCATTTT
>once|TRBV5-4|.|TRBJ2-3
CASSLSSARSTDTQYF
TGTGCCAGCAGCTTGTCTAGCGCCAGAAGCACAGATACGCAGTATTTT
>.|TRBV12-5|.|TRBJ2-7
CASGEGPQPYEQYF
TGTGCTAGTGGAGAGGGACCGCAGCCATACGAGCAGTACTTC
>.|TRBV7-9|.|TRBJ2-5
CASSDRGRQETQYF
TGTGCCAGCAGCGACCGGGGTCGACAAGAGACCCAGTACTTC
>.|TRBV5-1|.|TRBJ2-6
CASSGQSSGANVLTF
TGCGCCAGCAGTGGGCAAAGCTCTGGGGCCAACGTCCTGACTTTC
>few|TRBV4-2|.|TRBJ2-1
CASSRERALEQFF
TGTGCCAGCAGCCGTGAGCGGGCCTTGGAGCAGTTCTTC
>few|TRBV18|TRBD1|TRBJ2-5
CASSRRDREETQYF
TGTGCCAGCTCGCGTAGGGACAGGGAAGAGACCCAGTACTTC
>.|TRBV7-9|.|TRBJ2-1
CASSFSWAYNEQFF
TGTGCCAGCAGCTTCAGCTGGGCCTACAATGAGCAGTTCTTC
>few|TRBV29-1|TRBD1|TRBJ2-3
CSGAGTGIHTQYF
TGCAGCGGGGCCGGGACAGGGATACATACGCAGTATTTT
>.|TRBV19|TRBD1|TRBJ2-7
CATAGTGLEEQYF
TGTGCCACGGCCGGGACAGGGCTTGAAGAGCAGTACTTC
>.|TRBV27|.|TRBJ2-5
CASTKWTARGETQYF
TGTGCCAGCACTAAATGGACAGCCCGTGGAGAGACCCAGTACTTC
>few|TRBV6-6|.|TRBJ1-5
CASSLPTDPHQPQHF
TGTGCCAGCAGTTTACCGACGGACCCTCATCAGCCCCAGCATTTT
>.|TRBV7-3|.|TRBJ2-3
CASSLGDPDRDTQYF
TGTGCCAGCAGCTTAGGAGACCCCGATAGGGATACGCAGTATTTT
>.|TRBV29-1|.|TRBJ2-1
CSDQNGVNEQFF
TGCAGCGACCAAAACGGCGTCAATGAGCAGTTCTTC
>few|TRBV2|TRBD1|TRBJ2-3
CASLIRGLADTQYF
TGTGCCAGCCTGATAAGGGGGCTCGCAGATACGCAGTATTTT
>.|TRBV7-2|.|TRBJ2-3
CASSYSGSDETDTQYF
TGTGCCAGCAGCTATTCAGGGTCAGATGAGACAGATACGCAGTATTTT
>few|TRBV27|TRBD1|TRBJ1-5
CASSFDRVSNQPQHF
TGTGCCAGCAGTTTCGACAGGGTTAGCAATCAGCCCCAGCATTTT
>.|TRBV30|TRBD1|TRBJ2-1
CAWSPPGQGFNNEQFF
TGTGCCTGGAGTCCCCCCGGACAGGGATTTAACAATGAGCAGTTCTTC
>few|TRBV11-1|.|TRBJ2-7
CASSLRYEQYF
TGTGCCAGCAGCCTAAGGTACGAGCAGTACTTC
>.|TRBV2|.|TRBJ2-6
CASSEYRVSSGANVLTF
TGTGCCAGCAGTGAATACAGGGTATCCTCTGGGGCCAACGTCCTGACTTTC
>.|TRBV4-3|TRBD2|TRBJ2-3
CASSQLAGGRTDTQYF
TGCGCCAGCAGCCAACTTGCGGGAGGCCGCACAGATACGCAGTATTTT
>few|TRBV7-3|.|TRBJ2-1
CASSSLADTYNEQFF
TGTGCCAGCAGCTCGTTAGCGGATACCTACAATGAGCAGTTCTTC
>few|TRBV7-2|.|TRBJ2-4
CASSRPDRIAKNIQYF
TGTGCCAGCAGCCGCCCGGACAGAATAGCCAAAAACATTCAGTACTTC
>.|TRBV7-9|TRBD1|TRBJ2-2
CASSLTGIVSGELFF
TGTGCCAGCAGCCTGACAGGGATCGTCTCCGGGGAGCTGTTTTTT
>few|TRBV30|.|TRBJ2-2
CAWISGGGTGELFF
TGTGCCTGGATTTCAGGGGGAGGTACCGGGGAGCTGTTTTTT
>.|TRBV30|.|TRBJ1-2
CAWSVLRTSGYTF
TGTGCCTGGAGTGTTCTCAGAACCTCGGGCTACACCTTC
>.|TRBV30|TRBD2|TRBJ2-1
CAWSVRGTSGKTFF
TGTGCCTGGAGTGTTAGGGGGACTAGCGGGAAAACGTTCTTC
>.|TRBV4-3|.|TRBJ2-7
CASSQTRAGFEQYF
TGCGCCAGCAGCCAGACCCGGGCGGGGTTCGAGCAGTACTTC
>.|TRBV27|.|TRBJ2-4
CASSLQGLAKNIQYF
TGTGCCAGCAGTTTACAGGGACTAGCCAAAAACATTCAGTACTTC
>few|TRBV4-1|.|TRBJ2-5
CASSQLGGETQYF
TGCGCCAGCAGCCAGTTGGGGGGAGAGACCCAGTACTTC
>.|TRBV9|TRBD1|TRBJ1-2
CASSPWDRGNYGYTF
TGTGCCAGCAGCCCCTGGGACAGGGGAAACTATGGCTACACCTTC
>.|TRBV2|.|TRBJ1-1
CASSWTAIEAFF
TGTGCCAGCAGCTGGACAGCTATTGAAGCTTTCTTT
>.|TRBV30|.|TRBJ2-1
CAWSGSSYNEQFF
TGTGCCTGGAGTGGGTCCAGTTACAATGAGCAGTTCTTC
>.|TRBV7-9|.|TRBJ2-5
CASEGEETQYF
TGTGCCAGCGAGGGGGAAGAGACCCAGTACTTC
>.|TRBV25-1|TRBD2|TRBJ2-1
CASSDPSGNYNEQFF
TGTGCCAGCAGTGACCCTAGCGGAAACTACAATGAGCAGTTCTTC
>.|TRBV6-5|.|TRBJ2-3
CASGGLPKSDTQYF
TGTGCCAGCGGCGGACTCCCCAAGTCAGATACGCAGTATTTT
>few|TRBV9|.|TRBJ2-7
CASSADSEQYF
TGTGCCAGCAGCGCCGACTCCGAGCAGTACTTC
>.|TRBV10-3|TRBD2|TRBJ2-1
CASRPAGANEQFF
TGTGCCTCCAGGCCAGCGGGAGCAAATGAGCAGTTCTTC
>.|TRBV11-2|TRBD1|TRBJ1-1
CASSSPRQGNTEAFF
TGTGCCAGCAGCTCGCCCCGACAGGGGAACACTGAAGCTTTCTTT
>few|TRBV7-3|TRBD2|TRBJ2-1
CASSYASGAYNEQFF
TGTGCCAGCAGCTACGCTAGCGGGGCTTACAATGAGCAGTTCTTC
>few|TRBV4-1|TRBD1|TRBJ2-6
CASSQPGTAGANVLTF
TGCGCCAGCAGCCAGCCCGGGACAGCTGGGGCCAACGTCCTGACTTTC
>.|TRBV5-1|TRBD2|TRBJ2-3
CASSLEGGRATDTQYF
TGCGCCAGCAGCTTGGAGGGCGGGAGGGCCACAGATACGCAGTATTTT
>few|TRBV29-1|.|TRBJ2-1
CSVGGYEQFF
TGCAGCGTTGGAGGTTATGAGCAGTTCTTC
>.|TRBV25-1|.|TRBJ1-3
CASSAVAGNTIYF
TGTGCCAGCAGTGCCGTGGCTGGAAACACCATATATTTT
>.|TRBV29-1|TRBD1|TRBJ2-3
CSVQGDRGATDTQYF
TGCAGCGTCCAGGGGGACAGGGGGGCCACAGATACGCAGTATTTT
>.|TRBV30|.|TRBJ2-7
CAWSVTVEQYF
TGTGCCTGGAGTGTGACGGTAGAGCAGTACTTC
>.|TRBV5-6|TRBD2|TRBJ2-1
CASSRLAGANNEQFF
TGTGCCAGCAGTCGACTAGCGGGAGCGAACAATGAGCAGTTCTTC
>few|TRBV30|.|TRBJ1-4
CASYGGGREKLFF
TGTGCCTCCTATGGGGGCGGTCGCGAAAAACTGTTTTTT
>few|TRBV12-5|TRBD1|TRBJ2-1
CASGLGQAYNEQFF
TGTGCTAGTGGCCTTGGACAGGCCTACAATGAGCAGTTCTTC
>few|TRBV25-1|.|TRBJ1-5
CASSWANQPQHF
TGTGCCAGCAGTTGGGCGAATCAGCCCCAGCATTTT
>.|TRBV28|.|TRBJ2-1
CASSSSSASSYNEQFF
TGTGCCAGCAGTTCCTCTAGCGCTAGCTCCTACAATGAGCAGTTCTTC
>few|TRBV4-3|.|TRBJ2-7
CASSQEVAGPHEQYF
TGCGCCAGCAGCCAAGAGGTGGCAGGGCCCCACGAGCAGTACTTC
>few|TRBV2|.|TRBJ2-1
CARIYRDQQFF
TGTGCCAGAATCTACCGGGACCAACAGTTCTTC
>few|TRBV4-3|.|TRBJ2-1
CASSQVKQANSYNEQFF
TGCGCCAGCAGCCAAGTCAAACAGGCAAACTCCTACAATGAGCAGTTCTTC